These T cell receptor beta chains were read from a single sample in a study of T cell responses to AZD1222 COVID-19 vaccine. This table comes from immunoSEQ multiplex PCR, and its TCRdb copy is limited to in-frame clones, with some not included. The table lists more than 90,000 clones, around nine tenths of them singletons, with 6.5% to 7.5% in the top ten. The sequenced sample was peripheral blood, obtained 28 days after the second AZD1222 dose. The receptors were gathered from an adult who received the AZD1222 COVID-19 vaccine. Both conserved end residues are part of each CDR3. D genes are given only for firm matches. The listing skips clone size in some rows; elsewhere it reads once, few, many or a size class.

once	TRBV7-9	TRBJ2-6	NA	TGTGCCAGCAGCGCACCGGGAGCCTTCTCTGGGGCCAACGTCCTGACTTTC	CASSAPGAFSGANVLTF
NA	TRBV3-1/TRBV3-2	TRBJ2-7	NA	TGTGCCAGCAGCCCACCTTTTTCGAACGAGCAGTACTTC	CASSPPFSNEQYF
once	TRBV6-2/TRBV6-3	TRBJ1-1	NA	TGTGCCAGCAGTTCTGCCCACCCGATGGAGTATGCTGAAGCTTTCTTT	CASSSAHPMEYAEAFF
NA	TRBV19	TRBJ2-7	TRBD2	TGTGCCAGTAGTATGGGCGGGAGCTCCTACGAGCAGTACTTC	CASSMGGSSYEQYF
once	TRBV6-5	TRBJ2-7	NA	TGTGCCAGCAACTTCGGAGGGGAGGGGGCGGATGAGCAGTACTTC	CASNFGGEGADEQYF
NA	TRBV19	TRBJ2-3	NA	TGTGCCAGTACTTCGACAGGACCTCGCACAGATACGCAGTATTTT	CASTSTGPRTDTQYF
once	TRBV10-1	TRBJ2-5	NA	TGCGCCACCTCCCGTGGCAGGGGGGAAGAGACCCAGTACTTC	CATSRGRGEETQYF
once	TRBV7-2	TRBJ2-4	NA	TGTGCCAGCAGCTTCCCAAGGGGGGGTGAAAACATTCAGTACTTC	CASSFPRGGENIQYF
NA	TRBV19	TRBJ1-6	TRBD1	TGTGCCAGTTTAAAGGGACAGGGTAATTCACCCCTCCACTTT	CASLKGQGNSPLHF
NA	TRBV7-2	TRBJ2-2	TRBD2	TGTGCCAGCAGCGTACGACTAGCGGGAGGCACCGGGGAGCTGTTTTTT	CASSVRLAGGTGELFF
NA	TRBV19	TRBJ2-5	TRBD2	TGTGCCAGTAGTACCGGACTAGCGGGGGGGCCTTTGTACCAAGAGACCCAGTACTTC	CASSTGLAGGPLYQETQYF
NA	TRBV9	TRBJ2-7	TRBD2	TGTGCCAGCAGCGCGGTAGCGGGAGGTGCCTACGAGCAGTACTTC	CASSAVAGGAYEQYF
NA	TRBV9	TRBJ2-7	TRBD2	TGTGCCAGCAGTCTAGCGGACTCCTACGAGCAGTACTTC	CASSLADSYEQYF
NA	TRBV19	TRBJ1-5	NA	TGTGCCAGTAGTATAGCCGGGACCGCGGGAAGTCGGCCCCAGCATTTT	CASSIAGTAGSRPQHF
NA	TRBV3-1/TRBV3-2	TRBJ2-5	NA	TGTGCCAGCAGCCAGTGGGCGGAGGAGACCCAGTACTTC	CASSQWAEETQYF
NA	TRBV9	TRBJ1-2	NA	TGTGCCAGCAGCCCTGGGACAAATAACTATGGCTACACCTTC	CASSPGTNNYGYTF
NA	TRBV18	TRBJ1-1	TRBD1	TGTGCCAGCCAAAGGACAGGGGGCACATACACTGAAGCTTTCTTT	CASQRTGGTYTEAFF
NA	TRBV2	TRBJ2-2	TRBD2	TGTGCCAGCAGTGTGACTAGCGGGGGGGCCGGGGAGCTGTTTTTT	CASSVTSGGAGELFF
NA	TRBV7-7	TRBJ2-7	NA	TGTGCTAGCAGCTTAGGCGCACCCTACGAGCAGTACTTC	CASSLGAPYEQYF
NA	TRBV5-1	TRBJ2-7	NA	TGCGCCAGCAGCCTCGGGATGGACAGCTCCTACGAGCAGTACTTC	CASSLGMDSSYEQYF
NA	TRBV18	TRBJ2-1	NA	TGTGCCAGCTCACCACCCCTCTCGTTGAGGGGCAATGAGCAGTTCTTC	CASSPPLSLRGNEQFF
NA	TRBV28	TRBJ2-7	NA	TGTGCCAGCAGAACGACAGGTCAACCATCACAGTACTTC	CASRTTGQPSQYF
NA	TRBV5-5	TRBJ1-1	NA	TGTGCCAGCAGCTTGGGGGCGAACACTGAAGCTTTCTTT	CASSLGANTEAFF
NA	TRBV5-8	TRBJ2-6	NA	TGTGCCAGCTGCTTGTTTTGTGGTTGGGAAGGGACCTCTGGGGCCAACGTCCTGACTTTC	CASCLFCGWEGTSGANVLTF
NA	TRBV19	TRBJ2-1	TRBD2	TGTGCCAGTAGTCTAGCGGTCCTCTCCTACAATGAGCAGTTCTTC	CASSLAVLSYNEQFF
NA	TRBV3-1/TRBV3-2	TRBJ1-5	TRBD1	TGTGCCAGCAGCCAACGACAGGGAACTAATCAGCCCCAGCATTTT	CASSQRQGTNQPQHF
NA	TRBV19	TRBJ2-1	NA	TGTGCCAGTAGTCCCCAACAGCTTAGCTCGTACAATGAGCAGTTCTTC	CASSPQQLSSYNEQFF
few	TRBV7-9	TRBJ2-7	TRBD1	TGTGCCAGCAGCTTAACCGGGACAGGGGGCGAGCAGTACTTC	CASSLTGTGGEQYF
few	TRBV11-2	TRBJ1-1	NA	TGTGCCAGCAGAGACCGGGACACGGATTTGAACACTGAAGCTTTCTTT	CASRDRDTDLNTEAFF
NA	TRBV5-8	TRBJ2-2	NA	TGTGCCAGCAGAGACGCAGTTATCGGGGAGCTGTTTTTT	CASRDAVIGELFF
few	TRBV12-3/TRBV12-4	TRBJ1-6	NA	TGTGCCAGCAGCGCGGGGCATAATTCACCCCTCCACTTT	CASSAGHNSPLHF
NA	TRBV5-5	TRBJ1-2	NA	TGTGCCAGCAGCTTGGGTGTTCCAGGCTTCTATGGCTACACCTTC	CASSLGVPGFYGYTF
NA	TRBV5-8	TRBJ2-3	TRBD2	TGTGCCAGCAGCTTTCCCAGGACTAGCGTCACAGATACGCAGTATTTT	CASSFPRTSVTDTQYF
NA	TRBV7-2	TRBJ2-2	TRBD2	TGTGCCAGCAGCTCCCTCAGCGGGAGAAGGAACACCGGGGAGCTGTTTTTT	CASSSLSGRRNTGELFF
NA	TRBV7-9	TRBJ2-7	NA	TGTGCCAGCAGCTTTCAGGGGTCCGAGCAGTACTTC	CASSFQGSEQYF
once	TRBV23-1	TRBJ1-1	TRBD1	TGCGCCGGCCGACCGGGACAGGGGTGTGGGAACACTGAAGCTTTCTTT	CAGRPGQGCGNTEAFF
NA	TRBV2	TRBJ2-1	TRBD2	TGTGCCAGCCGCCCTCTAGCGGGAAGGTACAATGAGCAGTTCTTC	CASRPLAGRYNEQFF
NA	TRBV6-5	TRBJ2-7	NA	TGTGCCAGCAGTTACTCTCCAGGGCTCTCCTACGAGCAGTACTTC	CASSYSPGLSYEQYF
NA	TRBV27	TRBJ2-7	TRBD1	TGTGCCAGCAGTTTGATGACAGGGTTCGAGCAGTACTTC	CASSLMTGFEQYF
NA	TRBV5-1	TRBJ1-4	TRBD1	TGCGCCAGCAGCTTGGCCGGGACAGCTGATGAAAAACTGTTTTTT	CASSLAGTADEKLFF
NA	TRBV30	TRBJ1-5	NA	TGTGCCTGGAGGAGGGGATTCGGTCAGCCCCAGCATTTT	CAWRRGFGQPQHF
medium-sized	TRBV30	TRBJ2-3	TRBD1	TGTGCCTGGAGTGCAGAGGACAGGGGGCGCGCAGATACGCAGTATTTT	CAWSAEDRGRADTQYF
NA	TRBV27	TRBJ2-7	TRBD1	TGTGCCAGCAGTTCCCGACAGGGTGGGACCTACGAGCAGTACTTC	CASSSRQGGTYEQYF
NA	TRBV29-1	TRBJ1-1	TRBD1	TGCAGCGTTGAAGGGACGGGACAGGGGGACACTGAAGCTTTCTTT	CSVEGTGQGDTEAFF
once	TRBV5-1	TRBJ2-7	NA	TGCGCCAGCAGCTTATGGGGCCGCTACGAGCAGTACTTC	CASSLWGRYEQYF
NA	TRBV7-2	TRBJ2-7	TRBD1	TGTGCCAGCAGCGTGACAGGGGTTACCTACGAGCAGTACTTC	CASSVTGVTYEQYF
NA	TRBV6-2/TRBV6-3	TRBJ1-5	NA	TGTGCCAGCAGTTACCTTCAGGGATGGCAGCCCCAGCATTTT	CASSYLQGWQPQHF
NA	TRBV30	TRBJ2-1	TRBD2	TGTGCCTGGAGTCTGGGACTAGCGGCTGAGCAGTTCTTC	CAWSLGLAAEQFF
NA	TRBV5-1	TRBJ1-1	NA	TGCGCCAGCAGCTTGGCCATAGGTGCGAACACTGAAGCTTTCTTT	CASSLAIGANTEAFF
NA	TRBV27	TRBJ2-3	TRBD1	TGTGCCAGCAGTTGGGGACAGGGGGCCGCAGATACGCAGTATTTT	CASSWGQGAADTQYF
NA	TRBV9	TRBJ1-1	NA	TGTGCCAGCAGCGTAGGGGGTGGGTCTGAAGCTTTCTTT	CASSVGGGSEAFF
NA	TRBV27	TRBJ2-6	NA	TGTGCCAGCGGGGTCACAGGGTTTAACTCCGGGGCCAACGTCCTGACTTTC	CASGVTGFNSGANVLTF
NA	TRBV15	TRBJ2-3	TRBD2	TGTGCCACCAGCAGAGTGGGACTAGCGAGCACAGATACGCAGTATTTT	CATSRVGLASTDTQYF
once	TRBV5-8	TRBJ2-7	TRBD2	TGTGCCAGCAGCTCGACTAGCGCCTACGAGCAGTACTTC	CASSSTSAYEQYF